The present T cell receptor beta chain was sequenced within a study of T cells after yellow fever vaccination. Study results and limitations: Any FACS-sorted repertoire could hold abundant clonotypes that contaminate it from the bulk population.

TCR cDNA was made by 5'RACE template switching, adding a universal primer site and UMIs. MiXCR was run by TCRdb on the 5' RACE reads, yielding one entry per CDR3 protein. Of about 130,000 distinct CDR3 sequences in the sample, 6.5% to 8% were seen once. At least ten counts were recorded for this clonotype. Its antigen is currently unknown. Trimming stripped 5 bases from V and 4 bases from J, with 11 bases between. CDR3 size: 13 residues. CDR1 is SEHNR, CDR2 FQNEAQ, per germline (reference sequence). The rearrangement joins TRBV7-9 to TRBJ1-2; D is unclear. The source material was CD4+ T cells sorted from PBMCs, sampled 10 days after the first yellow fever vaccination. The source is a man aged 18 to 35 who received the YFV17D yellow fever vaccine. The CDR3 DNA follows: TGTGCCAGCAGCCTAAGGGTGGGCTATGGCTACACCTTC. Translated, it gives CASSLRVGYGYTF.